This T cell receptor (beta chain) was recorded in a study of TIL therapy for anti-PD-1-resistant metastatic lung cancer. The CDR3 spans 15 residues. In germline, CDR1 is MNHEY, CDR2 SMNVEV (reference sequence). V was clipped by 8 bases and J by 6 bases, with 22 bases between them. Time point given: pre-treatment sample, taken before nivolumab and TIL therapy. The immunoSEQ assay was v3. Libraries were sequenced to 2.2 million or so read pairs (survey) or roughly 5-6 million (deep). The method was immunoSEQ multiplex PCR; TCRdb's version includes in-frame clones alone and lacks a portion of them. There are tens of thousands of clones in the sample; 80% to 90% occur only once, and approximately 5% lies in the top ten.

The clonotype was recovered from a person aged 25 to 85 with non-small cell lung cancer. The chain combines TRBV27 with TRBJ1-2; D might be TRBD1 (5 bases). The material was blood, obtained at baseline. CDR3 coding DNA: TGTGCCAGCGGCCGATGGGACGGAGGTCCGGATGGCTACACCTTC. Protein product: CASGRWDGGPDGYTF.